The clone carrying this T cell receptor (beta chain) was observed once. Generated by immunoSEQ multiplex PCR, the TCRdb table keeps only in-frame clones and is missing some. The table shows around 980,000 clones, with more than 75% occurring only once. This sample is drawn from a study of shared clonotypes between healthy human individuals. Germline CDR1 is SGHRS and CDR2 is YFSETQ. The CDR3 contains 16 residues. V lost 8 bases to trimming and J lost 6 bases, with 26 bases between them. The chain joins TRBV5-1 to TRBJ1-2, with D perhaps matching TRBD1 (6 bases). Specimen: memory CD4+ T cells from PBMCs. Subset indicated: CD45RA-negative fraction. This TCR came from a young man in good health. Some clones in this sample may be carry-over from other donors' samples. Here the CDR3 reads CASNPLAGGGLDGYTF. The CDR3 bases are TGCGCCAGTAACCCCCTCGCCGGGGGCGGTTTGGATGGCTACACCTTC. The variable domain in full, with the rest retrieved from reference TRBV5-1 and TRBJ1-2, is KAGVTQTPRYLIKTRGQQVTLSCSPISGHRSVSWYQQTPGQGLQFLFEYFSETQRNKGNFPGRFSGRQFSNSRSEMNVSTLELGDSALYLCASNPLAGGGLDGYTFGSGTRLTVV.